This TCR beta chain came from a study of regulatory T cells in long-lasting Graves disease. CDR3 regions were amplified by Arm-PCR using iRepertoire HTBI primers to build TCR beta libraries. TCRdb re-called the multiplex PCR reads through MiXCR, storing one row per CDR3 protein. The sample lists 510,000 or so distinct CDR3 sequences, 12% occurring once. As for time point: newly diagnosed GD, antithyroid drugs for less than 3 months. TCR sequences were obtained from RNA taken from PBMCs. This clonotype was detected ten times or more. The same sample was also studied in work on T cells in Graves' hyperthyroidism and ophthalmopathy. That publication notes: Stable Graves' hyperthyroidism denoted no ophthalmopathy progression over 18 months. Diagnoses used clinical symptoms, serum thyroxine and TRAb, thyroid ultrasound and orbital computed tomography. Researchers report that a 13 V-J model separated ophthalmopathy from stable hyperthyroidism. Before onset, by a median of 6.5 months, the model predicted ophthalmopathy.

The source material was peripheral blood mononuclear cells (PBMCs), sampled at new diagnosis, from a patient treated with antithyroid drugs. This TCR was recovered from a woman in her thirties with Graves disease.

This CDR3 is CASSPISRNTEAFF. CDR3 nucleotides: TGTGCCAGCTCACCTATCTCCAGGAACACTGAAGCTTTCTTT. The chain is built from TRBV18 and TRBJ1-1, with D unclear. Germline V CDR1 and CDR2: KGHSH, LQKENI. The V gene lost 3 bases and the J gene lost 1 base, with 9 bases spanning the gap. The CDR3 runs 14 residues.